This T cell receptor (beta chain) comes out of a study of control samples from healthy donors and cancer patients. Germline V CDR1 and CDR2: SGHVS, FQNEAQ. The CDR3 has 15 residues. V trimming: 5 bases; J trimming: 6 bases; junction bases outside the gene matches: 7. The method was immunoSEQ multiplex PCR; TCRdb's version includes in-frame clones alone and lacks a portion of them. Of about 41,000 clones detected, roughly 94% appear once; the ten largest clones hold more than 20%. This clonotype originated in a man between 60 and 70 years old in good health. Sequenced material: blood. The chain uses TRBV7-8 and TRBJ2-1; the match to TRBD2 covers 10 bases. CDR3 sequence: CASSQSGRARNEQFF. DNA of the CDR3: TGTGCCAGCAGCCAGAGCGGGAGGGCACGCAATGAGCAGTTCTTC.